The sequence of this T cell receptor (beta chain) was determined in a study of cytomegalovirus exposure and HLA in healthy donors. Looking at the study overall: From some 190 million T cells, an earlier analysis saw 90 million to 130 million unique TCR beta sequences. Falling in the Caucasian-associated ancestry cluster were about 80% of around 370 genotyped donors. The study, taken as a whole, reports: Among immune exposure information, only CMV serostatus was available. An analysis was carried out later, and it reportedly showed fewer N-insertions in an Asian-associated ancestry cluster than the approximately 610-donor mean.

The length of the CDR3 is 16 residues. Between the trimmed V and J ends, which lost 3 bases and 1 base, there was a span of 13 bases. Germline lookup yields CDR1 MDHEN and CDR2 SYDVKM. The study ran its PCR with 60 Vbeta and 13 Jbeta primers. TCRdb's copy holds only in-frame clones and misses some; the assay was immunoSEQ multiplex PCR. The data show approximately 200,000 clones, 80% to 85% seen once. With regard to this clone: Its antigen is not identified.

The origin of this receptor is a woman between 45 and 60 years old in good health and CMV-seropositive. Sequencing input: PBMCs. V and J are TRBV28 and TRBJ2-1; the D gene is possibly TRBD1 (7 bases). Here the CDR3 reads CASSFMPGGSYNEQFF. CDR3 bases: TGTGCCAGCAGTTTTATGCCAGGGGGGTCCTACAATGAGCAGTTCTTC.